The clone carrying this T cell receptor (beta chain) was seen a few times. The data belong to a study of blood T cell repertoires in COVID-19. Across the whole study: COVID-19 samples, acute and convalescent, were from the United States, Italy and Spain.

The assay was immunoSEQ multiplex PCR, and TCRdb's table has in-frame clones only and misses some. The sample has fewer than 250,000 clones, roughly 80% seen once. There are 15 residues in the CDR3. Trimming left V 2 bases short and J 1 base short, with 11 bases between. Germline CDR1 SGHAT, CDR2 FQNNGV. The receptor was isolated from a man aged 60-69 years with COVID-19, enrolled during active disease. The source material was peripheral blood. The chain couples TRBV11-2 to TRBJ1-1, with D unresolved. CDR3 sequence: CASSLQANRNTEAFF. The CDR3 DNA is TGTGCCAGCAGCTTACAGGCCAACCGGAACACTGAAGCTTTCTTT.